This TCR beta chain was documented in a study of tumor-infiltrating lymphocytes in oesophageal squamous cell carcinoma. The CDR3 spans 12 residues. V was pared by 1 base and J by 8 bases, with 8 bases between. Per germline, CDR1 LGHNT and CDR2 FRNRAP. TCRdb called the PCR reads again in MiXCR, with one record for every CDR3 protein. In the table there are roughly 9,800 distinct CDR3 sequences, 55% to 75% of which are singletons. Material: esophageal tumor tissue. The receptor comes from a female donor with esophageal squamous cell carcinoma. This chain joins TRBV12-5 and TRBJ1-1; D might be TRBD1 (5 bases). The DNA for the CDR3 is TGTGCTAGTGGTTTGGGGGGCGGCGAAGCTTTCTTT. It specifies CASGLGGGEAFF.